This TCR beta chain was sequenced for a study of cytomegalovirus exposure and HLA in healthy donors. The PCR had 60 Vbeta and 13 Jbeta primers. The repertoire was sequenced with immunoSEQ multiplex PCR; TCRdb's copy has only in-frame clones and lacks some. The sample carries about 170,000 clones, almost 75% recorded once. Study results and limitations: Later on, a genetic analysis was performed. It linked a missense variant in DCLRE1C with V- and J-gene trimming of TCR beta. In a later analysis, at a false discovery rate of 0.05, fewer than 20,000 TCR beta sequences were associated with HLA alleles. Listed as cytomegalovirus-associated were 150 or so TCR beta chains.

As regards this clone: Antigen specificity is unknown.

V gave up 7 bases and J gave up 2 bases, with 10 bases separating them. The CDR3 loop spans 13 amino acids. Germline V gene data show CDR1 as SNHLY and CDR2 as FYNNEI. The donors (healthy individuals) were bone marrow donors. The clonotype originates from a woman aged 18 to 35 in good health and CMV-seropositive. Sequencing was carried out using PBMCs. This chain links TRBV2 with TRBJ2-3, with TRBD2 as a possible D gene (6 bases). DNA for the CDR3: TGTGCCAGCACTGGCGGGGACACAGATACGCAGTATTTT. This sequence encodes CASTGGDTDTQYF.